Shown below are 18 T cell receptor beta chains from a single sample sequenced in a study of T cell responses to AZD1222 COVID-19 vaccine. The table came from immunoSEQ multiplex PCR; TCRdb's copy has only in-frame clones and leaves some out. The sample shows about 48,000 clones, over 75% of them seen only once. Specimen: peripheral blood, collected 28 days after the second AZD1222 dose. The receptor set was obtained from an adult who received the AZD1222 COVID-19 vaccine.

The rearrangement joins TRBV6-5 to TRBJ1-2; 11 nucleotides align to TRBD1. Trimming removed 6 bases from V and 5 bases from J; junction bases left unmatched: 5. This CDR3 has 14 residues. Germline-derived CDR1 and CDR2 are MNHEY and SVGAGI. CDR3 DNA: TGTGCCAGCAGAGGACAGGGGGCGGGATATGGCTACACCTTC. Translation gives CASRGQGAGYGYTF.

The V gene is TRBV7-2, the J gene TRBJ2-2, with TRBD2 matching 10 bases. V lost 6 bases and J lost 1; bases outside the gene matches: 2. Germline values: CDR1 SGHTA, CDR2 FQGNSA. The CDR3 loop spans 15 amino acids. This chain's CDR3 is CASRRTSGNTGELFF. CDR3 coding DNA: TGTGCCAGCAGGCGGACTAGCGGGAACACCGGGGAGCTGTTTTTT.

This clone is a singleton in its sample. V gene TRBV24-1 combines with J gene TRBJ2-3; unclear D gene. This CDR3 is built from 16 residues. Per germline, CDR1 KGHDR and CDR2 SFDVKD. With 4 bases removed from V and 2 bases from J, the gap between germline ends came to 15 bases. CDR3 in DNA: TGTGCCACCAGTGACCCCGCTAAGGAAACCACAGATACGCAGTATTTT. Amino acid sequence: CATSDPAKETTDTQYF.

This clone was recorded only once. The V gene is TRBV19, the J gene TRBJ2-5, with TRBD1 identical over 7 bases. CDR3 length: 14 amino acids. V trimming: 4 bases; J trimming: 5 bases; junction bases outside the gene matches: 7. In germline, CDR1 is LNHDA, CDR2 SQIVND (reference sequence). CDR3 in DNA: TGTGCCAGTAGTACGGTACAGGGGAGCGAGACCCAGTACTTC. Translated: CASSTVQGSETQYF.

The gene calls are TRBV5-1 and TRBJ2-2, with a weak D call TRBD1 (6 bases). There are 14 residues in the CDR3. The V gene lost 6 bases and the J gene lost 6 bases, with 15 bases spanning the gap. CDR1 and CDR2 from the germline V gene are SGHRS and YFSETQ. The CDR3 DNA sequence: TGCGCCAGCACCAAACAGGGTTCGGCCGGGGAGCTGTTTTTT. This encodes CASTKQGSAGELFF.

This chain joins TRBV10-1 and TRBJ2-2; TRBD2 matches 7 bases. The ends lost 2 bases at V and 9 bases at J; junction bases unmatched: 6. The V gene's germline CDR1 is WNHNN and CDR2 SYGVQD (reference sequence). The CDR3 sequence is 14 residues long. DNA of the CDR3: TGCGCCAGCAGTGAGGGGACCGGGGGGAGGGAGCTGTTTTTT. Its translation is CASSEGTGGRELFF.

The chain has TRBV7-6 and TRBJ1-1; maybe TRBD1 (5 bases). From germline, CDR1 is SGHVS and CDR2 FNYEAQ. The germline V and J ends were trimmed by 5 bases and 1 base, with 20 bases remaining between them. This CDR3 is 17 amino acids long. The CDR3 DNA is TGTGCCAGCAGCCCCTCGTCATGGGAGGGACGGAACACTGAAGCTTTCTTT. Translating it yields CASSPSSWEGRNTEAFF.

The CDR3 bases are TGTGCCAGCAGCTTAGTTGGGGGGATTGGAGACGAGCAGTACTTC. As protein: CASSLVGGIGDEQYF. The chain couples TRBV11-1 to TRBJ2-7; TRBD2 is a possible D gene (6 bases). CDR1 SGHAT and CDR2 FQDESV come from the germline V gene (reference sequence). V gave up 1 base and J gave up 5 bases, with 15 bases separating them. The CDR3 is made up of 15 amino acids.

V and J are TRBV24-1 and TRBJ2-3; D possibly uses TRBD1 or TRBD2 (7 bases each). The CDR3 length is 14 residues. Deletions cut 6 bases from V and 5 bases from J, with 14 bases between. Per the germline V gene, CDR1 is KGHDR and CDR2 is SFDVKD. CDR3 loop: CATSRQGGGDTQYF. The CDR3 DNA is TGTGCCACCAGTCGGCAGGGGGGGGGAGATACGCAGTATTTT.

J is TRBJ2-7 and V is TRBV7-2, with D possibly TRBD1 on 5 matching bases. The CDR3 is made up of 14 amino acids. Trimming stripped 2 bases from V and 2 bases from J, with 10 bases between. CDR1 is SGHTA and CDR2 is FQGNSA in the germline V gene. The CDR3 sequence: CASSLIGRAYEQYF. In nucleotides, the CDR3 is TGTGCCAGCAGCTTAATCGGCAGGGCCTACGAGCAGTACTTC.

The chain links TRBV3-1 (or the pseudogene TRBV3-2) to TRBJ2-7; a possible D gene is TRBD2 (7 bases). V was trimmed by 7 bases and J by 2 bases, leaving 18 bases between them. From germline, CDR1 is LGHDT and CDR2 YNNKEL (reference sequence). The CDR3 contains 15 residues. CDR3 residues: CASTKGGAGTYEQYF. The CDR3 bases are TGTGCCAGCACCAAAGGGGGAGCGGGGACCTACGAGCAGTACTTC.

The chain has TRBV6-4 and TRBJ2-7; D perhaps matches TRBD1 (6 bases). CDR1 is MRHNA and CDR2 is SNTAGT in the germline V gene. This CDR3 region has 13 residues. Between the trimmed V and J ends, which lost 0 bases and 6 bases, there was a span of 9 bases. The CDR3, as DNA: TGTGCCAGCAGTGACTCGTCACAGGGCGAGCAGTACTTC. Its protein is CASSDSSQGEQYF.

In this sample, this clone turned up once. The chain links TRBV5-6 to TRBJ2-7; the D gene is possibly TRBD1 (6 bases). CDR3 length equals 14 residues. Germline CDR1 and CDR2: SGHDT and YYEEEE. Trimming cost V 4 bases and J 0 bases, with 11 bases left between them. This chain's CDR3 is CASSPQGSSYEQYF. CDR3 nucleotides: TGTGCCAGCAGCCCCCAGGGGAGCTCCTACGAGCAGTACTTC.

The genes are TRBV2 and TRBJ1-5; unclear D gene. CDR3 size: 12 residues. V was cut by 8 bases and J by 0 bases, with 5 bases left in between. Germline CDR1 SNHLY, CDR2 FYNNEI. The CDR3 nucleotides read TGTGCCAGCGGCGGTAGCAATCAGCCCCAGCATTTT. It codes for CASGGSNQPQHF.

CDR3 in DNA: TGTGCCAGCAGCTTGGGCCAGGGAGCCTACGAGCAGTACTTC. This translates into CASSLGQGAYEQYF. This chain connects TRBV5-4 to TRBJ2-7; D possibly uses TRBD1 or TRBD2 (5 bases each). V lost 0 bases to trimming and J lost 2 bases, with 9 bases between them. The length of the CDR3 is 14 residues. CDR1 is SGHNT, CDR2 YYREEE, per germline (reference sequence).

V usage is TRBV28 and J usage is TRBJ2-1; the match to TRBD1 covers 12 bases. The J segment lost 7 bases and the V segment lost 6 bases, leaving 7 bases of the junction unmatched. The CDR3 contains 15 residues. Germline V gene lookup returns CDR1 MDHEN and CDR2 SYDVKM. CDR3 DNA: TGTGCCAGCAGCCGGGGACAGGGGGCTAGGAATGAGCAGTTCTTC. Translated, it gives CASSRGQGARNEQFF.

The J gene is TRBJ2-2, the V gene TRBV9, with D possibly TRBD1 on 5 matching bases. Germline loops: CDR1 SGDLS, CDR2 YYNGEE. The CDR3 consists of 16 residues. V lost 0 bases and J 4 bases, leaving 13 bases between the germline ends. Here the CDR3 reads CASSVESRVTTGELFF. Here the CDR3 DNA reads TGTGCCAGCAGCGTAGAGTCCAGGGTGACCACCGGGGAGCTGTTTTTT.

This chain joins TRBV4-1 and TRBJ1-1; 9 bases are a match to TRBD1. The CDR3 runs 15 residues. Germline V lookup: CDR1 MGHRA, CDR2 YSYEKL. J was trimmed by 4 bases and V by 4 bases; bases with no gene match: 7. This CDR3 is CASSPRQGERTEAFF. CDR3 nucleotides: TGCGCCAGCAGCCCCCGACAGGGGGAGCGCACTGAAGCTTTCTTT.